This T cell receptor beta chain was identified in a study of cytomegalovirus exposure and HLA in healthy donors. Study results and limitations: Later work associated 16,951 TCR beta sequences with HLA alleles at 0.05 false discovery rate. Among immune exposure information, only CMV serostatus was available. Analyses of presence/absence relied on an assumption of roughly uniform sequencing depth across donors.

Primers included in the PCR were 60 Vbeta and 13 Jbeta primers. Sequencing was performed with immunoSEQ multiplex PCR; in TCRdb, only in-frame clones are kept and a portion is missing. This repertoire shows 150,000 or so clones, around 74% found once; its top ten account for under 2.5%. A remark on this clone: Its antigen is still unknown.

Source material: PBMCs. The clonotype was recovered from a female donor in good health and CMV-seronegative.

CDR3 protein: CASSSGLAGGQETQYF. The CDR3 coding sequence is TGTGCCAGCAGCTCGGGACTAGCGGGGGGACAAGAGACCCAGTACTTC. The rearrangement uses TRBV7-7 and TRBJ2-5, with 15 nucleotides matching TRBD2. The CDR3 totals 16 residues. Germline assignment: CDR1 SSHAT and CDR2 FNYEAQ (reference sequence). V lost 4 bases to trimming and J lost 2 bases; unmatched junction nucleotides: 2.